These 22 T cell receptor beta chains were all obtained from the same sample, sequenced in a study of blood T cell repertoires in COVID-19. Libraries were prepared by immunoSEQ multiplex PCR; TCRdb keeps only in-frame clonotypes and omits some of them. This table has 150,000 or so clones, about 74% appearing once. The sequencing sample was made of peripheral blood. All receptors derive from a woman of 80 years or more with acute or convalescent COVID-19.

V gene TRBV10-3 combines with J gene TRBJ2-7; D is possibly TRBD2 (6 bases). The CDR3 has 13 residues. CDR1 and CDR2 (germline): ENHRY, SYGVKD. V lost 5 bases and J lost 4, with 12 bases in between. This CDR3 is CAISWGGGYEQYF. The CDR3, as DNA: TGTGCCATCAGTTGGGGTGGGGGGTACGAGCAGTACTTC.

This clone was observed a handful of times. The V gene is TRBV28, the J gene TRBJ2-2; TRBD2 agrees at 8 bases. Germline values: CDR1 MDHEN, CDR2 SYDVKM. V lost 5 bases, J lost 4 bases, and 9 bases stayed unmatched. The CDR3 is 16 residues long. The CDR3 here is CASSTPSSGLTGELFF. CDR3 in DNA: TGTGCCAGCAGTACCCCGTCTAGCGGGCTCACCGGGGAGCTGTTTTTT.

The gene calls are TRBV5-1 and TRBJ2-2; 13 bases match TRBD2. The trim removed 6 bases at V and 8 bases at J, leaving 16 bases unmatched. In germline, CDR1 is SGHRS, CDR2 YFSETQ. The CDR3 has 18 residues. CDR3 sequence reads: CASTFRTSGRRNLGELFF. The CDR3 DNA reads TGCGCCAGCACCTTCAGGACTAGCGGGAGAAGAAATCTGGGGGAGCTGTTTTTT.

The chain couples TRBV4-3 to TRBJ2-7; D gene unclear. Trimming stripped 2 bases from V and 1 base from J, with 12 bases between. The germline gives CDR1 LGHNA, CDR2 YSLEER. The CDR3 extends over 15 amino acids. The CDR3 region has the DNA TGCGCCAGCAGCCAATTACCAGCGTCGTCCTACGAGCAGTACTTC. It specifies CASSQLPASSYEQYF.

The chain has TRBV24-1 and TRBJ2-7; the match to TRBD1 covers 11 bases. V lost 5 bases, J lost 4 bases, and 9 bases stayed unmatched. This CDR3 is built from 16 residues. CDR1 and CDR2 from the germline V gene are KGHDR and SFDVKD. The CDR3 coding sequence is TGTGCCACCAGTGGAACGGGACAGGGGGGGAGTTACGAGCAGTACTTC. It codes for CATSGTGQGGSYEQYF.

This clone was found a few times. The rearrangement uses TRBV19 and TRBJ1-1; 9 bases line up with TRBD1. CDR3 length: 14 amino acids. Germline loops: CDR1 LNHDA, CDR2 SQIVND (reference sequence). V dropped 10 bases and J dropped 1; count of bases not matched to a gene: 7. The CDR3, as DNA: TGTGCCACCGAGTGGGGACAGGGGAACACTGAAGCTTTCTTT. Residues: CATEWGQGNTEAFF. The complete variable domain, with remaining parts taken from reference TRBV19 and TRBJ1-1, reads DGGITQSPKYLFRKEGQNVTLSCEQNLNHDAMYWYRQDPGQGLRLIYYSQIVNDFQKGDIAEGYSVSREKKESFPLTVTSAQKNPTAFYLCATEWGQGNTEAFFGQGTRLTVV.

The sample holds a few counts of this clone. This CDR3 is CASSTQTGPNTEAFF. CDR3 sequence (DNA): TGTGCCAGTAGTACCCAGACAGGTCCGAACACTGAAGCTTTCTTT. The V gene is TRBV19, the J gene TRBJ1-1, with D possibly matching TRBD1 (6 bases). Per the germline V gene, CDR1 is LNHDA and CDR2 is SQIVND (reference sequence). V was cut by 4 bases and J by 1 base, with 13 bases left in between. The CDR3 spans 15 residues.

Only one count was recorded for this clone. The chain uses TRBV6-5 and TRBJ1-4; 7 positions match TRBD1. This CDR3 spans 16 amino acids. V dropped 0 bases and J dropped 8; count of bases not matched to a gene: 9. CDR1 and CDR2 from the germline V gene are MNHEY and SVGAGI. DNA for the CDR3: TGTGCCAGCAGTTACTCCGGGACAGTCCGTTGGGAAAAACTGTTTTTT. Translated, it gives CASSYSGTVRWEKLFF.

The table lists this clone with a few counts. The identical CDR3 is also encoded by other nucleotide sequences in the sample. This chain uses TRBV28 with TRBJ2-3; no definite D call. V was pared by 2 bases and J by 5 bases, with 2 bases between. The germline CDR1 and CDR2 sequences are MDHEN and SYDVKM. The CDR3 spans 11 residues. The CDR3 protein is CASSLRDTQYF. Written as DNA, the CDR3 is TGTGCCAGCAGTTTACGAGATACGCAGTATTTT.

The J gene is TRBJ2-1, the V gene TRBV5-1, with 10 bases fitting TRBD2. Per germline, CDR1 SGHRS and CDR2 YFSETQ. This CDR3 is built from 15 residues. V lost 4 bases and J lost 6; bases outside the gene matches: 7. CDR3 protein: CASSSGTSDVNEQFF. The CDR3 region has the DNA TGCGCCAGCAGCAGCGGGACTAGCGATGTCAATGAGCAGTTCTTC.

This clone has at least ten counts. This chain connects TRBV3-1 (or the pseudogene TRBV3-2) to TRBJ2-1; the match to TRBD2 covers 8 bases. V was clipped by 4 bases and J by 8 bases; unmatched bases: 13. The CDR3 is 16 residues long. CDR1 LGHDT and CDR2 YNNKEL come from the germline V gene (reference sequence). The CDR3 is CASSRNAGTSGDEQFF. In DNA, the CDR3 is TGTGCCAGCAGCCGTAACGCCGGGACTAGTGGCGATGAGCAGTTCTTC.

In its sample, this clone was seen once. The rearrangement joins TRBV9 to TRBJ2-1; 14 bases map to TRBD2. The CDR3 contains 20 residues. Looked up from germline, CDR1 is SGDLS and CDR2 is YYNGEE. After removal of 3 bases from V and 4 bases from J, the junction contained 15 bases not matched to a gene. CDR3 in amino acids: CASSEKTPGLAGEKYNEQFF. The CDR3 DNA follows: TGTGCCAGCAGCGAGAAAACTCCGGGACTAGCGGGAGAGAAGTACAATGAGCAGTTCTTC.

The chain combines TRBV28 with TRBJ2-7, with D perhaps TRBD1 (5 bases). The V gene lost 2 bases and the J gene lost 9 bases, with 17 bases spanning the gap. CDR1 MDHEN and CDR2 SYDVKM come from the germline V gene. The CDR3 has 14 residues. The DNA for the CDR3 is TGTGCCAGCAGTTTACTGGCAGGGCAGGACGGGCAGTACTTC. As protein: CASSLLAGQDGQYF.

The J gene is TRBJ1-1, the V gene TRBV27, with 9 bases fitting TRBD1. The CDR3 has 18 amino acids. Germline values: CDR1 MNHEY, CDR2 SMNVEV (reference sequence). V dropped 5 bases and J dropped 4; count of bases not matched to a gene: 17. The CDR3: CASSPLVGQGSLSTEAFF. The CDR3 DNA follows: TGTGCCAGCAGTCCGCTCGTAGGACAGGGGTCCCTGAGCACTGAAGCTTTCTTT.

The chain joins TRBV28 to TRBJ2-6, with D perhaps matching TRBD2 (6 bases). This CDR3 has 15 residues. V shed 4 bases and J shed 4 bases, with 11 bases lying between them. Germline CDR1 MDHEN, CDR2 SYDVKM. The CDR3 DNA reads TGTGCCAGCAGTTCCGGAGGGCCGGGGGCCAACGTCCTGACTTTC. Encoded protein: CASSSGGPGANVLTF.

This chain uses TRBV7-9 with TRBJ2-1; 8 bases match TRBD2. V trimming: 6 bases; J trimming: 2 bases; junction bases outside the gene matches: 3. Germline V lookup: CDR1 SEHNR, CDR2 FQNEAQ (reference sequence). The CDR3 extends over 14 amino acids. CDR3 bases: TGTGCCAGCAGGGGTAGCGGGGCCTACAATGAGCAGTTCTTC. It codes for CASRGSGAYNEQFF.

CDR3 residues: CASRLIGGKQFF. The CDR3 coding sequence is TGTGCCAGCCGATTGATAGGCGGGAAACAGTTCTTC. The chain has TRBV6-5 and TRBJ2-1, with D possibly being TRBD2 (6 bases). V was cut by 8 bases and J by 13 bases, with 18 bases left in between. The CDR3 has 12 amino acids. The germline gives CDR1 MNHEY, CDR2 SVGAGI.

The V call is TRBV13, the J call TRBJ2-7; TRBD1 is a possible D gene (6 bases). Trimming cost V 2 bases and J 5 bases, with 16 bases left between them. Germline V gene sequence: CDR1 PRHDT, CDR2 FYEKMQ (reference sequence). The CDR3 runs to 15 residues. The CDR3 region is CASSLSLRGKNEQYF. CDR3 DNA sequence: TGTGCCAGCAGCTTATCCCTCAGGGGAAAGAACGAGCAGTACTTC.

The chain links TRBV28 to TRBJ2-7; possible D gene TRBD2, 6 bases. The CDR3 contains 14 residues. Trimming shortened V by 6 bases and J by 1 base, and 13 bases separated the two germline ends. The germline gives CDR1 MDHEN, CDR2 SYDVKM. The chain's CDR3 is CASRNRDLSYEQYF. The CDR3 DNA sequence: TGTGCCAGCAGGAACCGGGACTTGTCCTACGAGCAGTACTTC.

The CDR3, as DNA: TGTGCCAGCAGTGAATCGGCAGGGAATAGTGAAAAACTGTTTTTT. This translates into CASSESAGNSEKLFF. This chain connects TRBV25-1 to TRBJ1-4; weak D call: TRBD1 (5 bases). V was shortened by 1 base and J by 7 bases, with 13 bases between the two germline ends. The CDR3 consists of 15 residues. Germline V CDR1 and CDR2: MGHDK, SYGVNS.

The J gene is TRBJ1-5, the V gene TRBV5-5; D remains unclear. The germline CDR1 and CDR2 sequences are SGHKS and YYEKEE (reference sequence). Trimming shortened V by 5 bases and J by 0 bases, and 12 bases separated the two germline ends. This CDR3 is built from 15 residues. Written as DNA, the CDR3 is TGTGCCAGCAGTCCCTCCCCTAGTAGCAATCAGCCCCAGCATTTT. Protein sequence: CASSPSPSSNQPQHF.

The V and J genes are TRBV2 and TRBJ2-7; 9 positions agree with TRBD2. The CDR3 length is 13 residues. Germline trimming cut 7 bases from V and 6 bases from J; bases unmatched to any gene: 7. CDR1 is SNHLY and CDR2 is FYNNEI in the germline V gene. CDR3 coding DNA: TGTGCCAGCAATATCGGACTAGCGCGCGAGCAGTACTTC. This encodes CASNIGLAREQYF.